These T cell receptor beta chains were read from a single sample in a study of blood T cell repertoires in COVID-19. Sequenced by immunoSEQ multiplex PCR; TCRdb stores in-frame clones only, minus some. The table records under 200,000 clones, about four fifths of them present only once. The sample comprised PBMCs or T cells enriched from blood (not recorded which). Receptor source: a man aged 50 or older who had recovered from COVID-19. Each CDR3 is given with its conserved first and last residue. Fields, in order: V gene, clone size, J gene, D gene, CDR3 protein, CDR3 DNA. A D gene is named only where the DNA matches it firmly. Not every row has a clone size; where given, it reads once, few, many or a size class.

TRBV5-4,.,TRBJ1-1,TRBD1,CASSLTGGGTEAFF,TGTGCCAGCAGCTTAACAGGGGGAGGAACTGAAGCTTTCTTT
TRBV28,.,TRBJ1-1,TRBD1,CASSRAGQGAAFF,TGTGCCAGCAGTCGCGCGGGACAGGGGGCGGCTTTCTTT
TRBV6-5,.,TRBJ2-1,TRBD2,CASSSRLAGNNEQFF,TGTGCCAGCAGTTCTAGACTAGCGGGGAACAATGAGCAGTTCTTC
TRBV28,.,TRBJ1-5,TRBD1,CASSGTDSNQPQHF,TGTGCCAGCAGTGGGACAGATAGCAATCAGCCCCAGCATTTT
TRBV7-3,.,TRBJ1-1,TRBD1,CASSQGQEAFF,TGTGCCAGCAGCCAGGGACAGGAAGCTTTCTTT
TRBV9,.,TRBJ1-6,TRBD1,CASSKEGQNSPLHF,TGTGCCAGCAGCAAAGAGGGACAGAATTCACCCCTCCACTTT
TRBV19,.,TRBJ2-2,TRBD1,CASSIRGGNPGELFF,TGTGCCAGTAGTATACGAGGGGGCAACCCCGGGGAGCTGTTTTTT
TRBV7-3,few,TRBJ2-2,.,CASSRGGGELFF,TGTGCCAGCAGCCGAGGAGGCGGGGAGCTGTTTTTT
TRBV30,few,TRBJ1-4,.,CASRGRGPSLFF,TGTGCCTCCCGAGGTAGGGGCCCGAGTCTGTTTTTT
TRBV29-1,once,TRBJ2-7,TRBD2,CSALGDGTTYEQYF,TGCAGCGCTCTAGGGGACGGGACTACCTACGAGCAGTACTTC
TRBV9,.,TRBJ1-3,.,CASSERGGSGNTIYF,TGTGCCAGCAGCGAGAGAGGGGGTTCTGGAAACACCATATATTTT
TRBV7-2,.,TRBJ2-1,TRBD2,CASSSSGGRRINEQFF,TGTGCCAGCAGCTCAAGCGGGGGTCGCCGAATCAATGAGCAGTTCTTC
TRBV5-1,.,TRBJ2-2,.,CASSLTDTGELFF,TGCGCCAGCAGCTTGACAGACACCGGGGAGCTGTTTTTT
TRBV19,.,TRBJ2-7,.,CASSIAPSATAYEQYF,TGTGCCAGTAGTATCGCCCCCAGCGCGACCGCCTACGAGCAGTACTTC
TRBV24-1,.,TRBJ2-1,.,CAIASYNEQFF,TGTGCCATAGCCTCCTACAATGAGCAGTTCTTC
TRBV27,.,TRBJ1-2,.,CASSPRERAHPSGYTF,TGTGCCAGCAGTCCTCGAGAGAGGGCGCACCCTTCTGGCTACACCTTC
TRBV19,few,TRBJ1-1,TRBD1,CASKTGGNTEAFF,TGTGCCAGTAAAACAGGGGGGAACACTGAAGCTTTCTTT
TRBV19,.,TRBJ1-5,.,CASSVSNQPQHF,TGTGCCAGTAGCGTTAGCAATCAGCCCCAGCATTTT
TRBV12-3/TRBV12-4,.,TRBJ2-7,.,CASSLDSYEQYF,TGTGCCAGCAGCCTTGACTCGTACGAGCAGTACTTC
TRBV4-1,.,TRBJ1-2,.,CASSQQNRRETHYGYTF,TGCGCCAGCAGCCAACAAAATAGGAGGGAGACACACTATGGCTACACCTTC
TRBV15,.,TRBJ2-3,TRBD2,CATSRDLAGGATDTQYF,TGTGCCACCAGCAGAGATCTTGCGGGGGGGGCAACAGATACGCAGTATTTT
TRBV5-6,.,TRBJ2-7,TRBD1,CASRRRDRGFEQYF,TGTGCCAGCAGGAGGAGGGACAGGGGGTTCGAGCAGTACTTC
TRBV11-2,.,TRBJ1-1,TRBD1,CASSRAVDRGAEAFF,TGTGCCAGCAGCCGAGCGGTGGACAGGGGTGCTGAAGCTTTCTTT
TRBV6-6,once,TRBJ1-2,TRBD1,CASSFTGVNYGYTF,TGTGCCAGCAGTTTCACAGGGGTGAACTATGGCTACACCTTC
TRBV12-5,many,TRBJ2-1,.,CASGLVGTQNNEQFF,TGTGCTAGTGGTTTGGTAGGGACACAGAACAATGAGCAGTTCTTC
TRBV6-1,.,TRBJ2-1,.,CASSARTGRAYNEQFF,TGTGCCAGCAGTGCCAGGACAGGGAGGGCCTACAATGAGCAGTTCTTC
TRBV29-1,.,TRBJ2-7,TRBD1,CSQDRVKPHEQYF,TGCAGCCAAGACAGGGTAAAACCCCACGAGCAGTACTTC
TRBV6-1,.,TRBJ2-7,TRBD2,CASSEKLAGAYEQYF,TGTGCCAGCAGTGAAAAGCTAGCGGGAGCCTACGAGCAGTACTTC
TRBV2,.,TRBJ2-7,TRBD2,CASRDTTLAGVWYEQYF,TGTGCCAGCAGGGATACCACACTAGCGGGAGTTTGGTACGAGCAGTACTTC
TRBV18,.,TRBJ2-2,TRBD1,CASSPDRANTGELFF,TGTGCCAGCTCACCGGACAGGGCGAACACCGGGGAGCTGTTTTTT
TRBV27,.,TRBJ1-2,TRBD1,CASASRGRDYGYTF,TGTGCCAGCGCTTCCAGGGGGCGCGACTATGGCTACACCTTC
TRBV28,.,TRBJ2-7,TRBD2,CASSPQTSGAYEQYF,TGTGCCAGTAGTCCACAGACTAGCGGGGCCTACGAGCAGTACTTC
TRBV7-3,.,TRBJ2-5,.,CASSTTLQETQYF,TGTGCCAGCAGCACTACCCTCCAAGAGACCCAGTACTTC
TRBV30,.,TRBJ1-5,.,CAWSQGRGKYQPQHF,TGTGCCTGGAGTCAGGGGCGGGGGAAATATCAGCCCCAGCATTTT
TRBV14,.,TRBJ1-6,.,CASSQGEGLRSPLHF,TGTGCCAGCAGCCAAGGCGAGGGTTTAAGATCACCCCTCCACTTT
TRBV2,.,TRBJ1-4,.,CASSLGGQSNEKLFF,TGTGCCAGCAGCCTCGGAGGACAGTCTAATGAAAAACTGTTTTTT
TRBV24-1,.,TRBJ2-2,TRBD2,CATSDLQGASGGTGELFF,TGTGCCACCAGTGATTTGCAAGGGGCTAGCGGTGGGACCGGGGAGCTGTTTTTT
TRBV3-1/TRBV3-2,.,TRBJ1-1,TRBD1,CASNDRVSSEAFF,TGTGCCAGCAACGACAGGGTAAGTTCTGAAGCTTTCTTT
TRBV7-7,.,TRBJ2-1,TRBD2,CASSLELAGVGEQFF,TGTGCTAGCAGCTTAGAACTAGCGGGAGTGGGGGAGCAGTTCTTC
TRBV6-1,once,TRBJ2-5,TRBD2,CASSEAGAGGPETQYF,TGTGCCAGCAGTGAAGCGGGAGCGGGGGGGCCGGAGACCCAGTACTTC
TRBV10-3,once,TRBJ2-5,.,CAIGRGRQETQYF,TGTGCCATCGGAAGGGGCCGTCAAGAGACCCAGTACTTC
TRBV19,.,TRBJ1-1,.,CASTLAAGTEAFF,TGTGCCAGTACTTTAGCAGCGGGCACTGAAGCTTTCTTT
TRBV5-4,.,TRBJ2-5,.,CASSLAVGSGQETQYF,TGTGCCAGCAGCTTGGCTGTCGGCAGCGGCCAAGAGACCCAGTACTTC
TRBV25-1,.,TRBJ2-7,.,CATALNEQYF,TGTGCCACCGCGCTTAACGAGCAGTACTTC
TRBV5-1,.,TRBJ2-1,TRBD2,CASSLDGRAHNEQFF,TGCGCCAGCAGCTTGGACGGGAGGGCCCACAATGAGCAGTTCTTC
TRBV7-6,.,TRBJ2-1,TRBD2,CASSFLGLAAYEQFF,TGTGCCAGCAGCTTTCTAGGACTAGCGGCGTATGAGCAGTTCTTC
TRBV29-1,.,TRBJ2-7,.,CSVTDGAYEQYF,TGCAGCGTGACCGACGGAGCCTACGAGCAGTACTTC